The T cell receptor beta chain under discussion was sequenced for a study of cytomegalovirus exposure and HLA in healthy donors. Study results and limitations: Segments of the TCR beta V type were, in most cases, productive about 87% or about 30% of the time in an earlier analysis. A later analysis reportedly found fewer N-insertions in an Asian-associated ancestry cluster than the roughly 670-donor mean.

The germline CDR1 and CDR2 sequences are SGHAT and FQNNGV. The CDR3 covers 15 residues. V was cut by 0 bases and J by 1 base, with 10 bases left in between. Primers for the PCR totalled 60 Vbeta and 13 Jbeta. The method was immunoSEQ multiplex PCR; TCRdb's version includes in-frame clones alone and lacks a portion of them. In the table there are 55,000 to 70,000 clones, 80% of which are singletons. With regard to this clone: Antigen unknown.

The V gene is TRBV11-2, the J gene TRBJ2-7; no definite D call. This TCR was recovered from a woman in her forties in good health and CMV-seronegative. Material: PBMCs. DNA for the CDR3: TGTGCCAGCAGCTTAGAGGCCGTCCCGTCCTACGAGCAGTACTTC. Its translation: CASSLEAVPSYEQYF.